This T cell receptor beta chain is drawn from a study of blood T cell repertoires in COVID-19. At the level of the study: Acute and convalescent COVID-19 specimens originated in the United States, Italy and Spain. Sample material is recorded as cDNA or gDNA derived from T cells, B-cell-depleted T cells, or PBMCs.

The participants were between about 18 and 90 years old and came from about two dozen US areas. Cohort allocation depended upon clinical history that participants reported. Sequenced by immunoSEQ multiplex PCR; TCRdb stores in-frame clones only, minus some. The sample lists around 140,000 clones, around 80% seen once, with 2% to 3% in the top ten. The specimen was PBMCs or T cells enriched from blood (not recorded which). The receptor comes from a man aged 35-49 years with acute COVID-19.

The chain's CDR3 is CAARPGGADEQFF. The DNA for the CDR3 is TGTGCCGCGCGACCCGGGGGGGCAGATGAGCAGTTCTTC. The chain uses TRBV6-5 and TRBJ2-1, with 8 nucleotides matching TRBD2. This CDR3 has 13 residues. From germline, CDR1 is MNHEY and CDR2 SVGAGI. V trimming: 11 bases; J trimming: 8 bases; junction bases outside the gene matches: 11.